This T cell receptor (beta chain) stems from a study of cytomegalovirus exposure and HLA in healthy donors. Study-wide context: Approximately 77 million unique TCRs from HLA-typed donors were held in an early release of data. Findings and limits, study-wide: A further, later analysis showed that HLA-associated TCR beta chains (compared with equally common others) were more clonally expanded.

The CDR3 length is 16 residues. With V trimmed by 4 bases and J by 3 bases, 5 bases remained unmatched. Germline lookup yields CDR1 LGHNA and CDR2 YNFKEQ. PCR was performed using 60 Vbeta and 13 Jbeta primers. Clones were read by immunoSEQ multiplex PCR, and TCRdb kept only the in-frame ones, dropping some. The profile covers roughly 110,000 clones, with 70% to 85% appearing a single time and 4.2% taken by the ten largest. The table lists this clone with a few counts. Antigen: not known. The source of this sequence is a male donor in good health and CMV-seronegative. The specimen was PBMCs. The chain couples TRBV4-2 to TRBJ2-1; TRBD2 matches 11 bases. The CDR3 spells CASSRPGLADYNEQFF. CDR3 DNA sequence: TGTGCCAGCAGCCGACCGGGACTAGCGGACTACAATGAGCAGTTCTTC.